The rows below give T cell receptor beta chains drawn from one sample of a study of T cells in Graves' hyperthyroidism and ophthalmopathy. MiXCR was run by TCRdb on the multiplex PCR reads, yielding one entry per CDR3 protein. The table lists some 500,000 distinct CDR3 sequences, roughly 16% of them singletons. The sequencing input was blood. The receptors shown here come from a woman aged 25-40 years with Graves' ophthalmopathy. Both conserved end residues are part of each CDR3. D genes are given only for firm matches. Where a row states a size, it is once, few, many or the class of an expanded clone; other rows omit it.

j_gene: TRBJ1-2
abundance: many
d_gene: NA
v_gene: TRBV12-3/TRBV12-4
CDR3nt: TGTGCCACCGGGACACAAAACTATGGCTACACCTTC
CDR3aa: CATGTQNYGYTF

j_gene: TRBJ2-7
abundance: many
d_gene: NA
v_gene: TRBV28
CDR3nt: TGTGCCAGCAGTCCCTGGGGTGTGTCCGAGCAGTACTTC
CDR3aa: CASSPWGVSEQYF

j_gene: TRBJ2-7
abundance: NA
d_gene: NA
v_gene: TRBV12-5
CDR3nt: TGTGCTAGTGGTTTGGTACTTGGGGGCCGGGCCTACGAGCAGTACTTC
CDR3aa: CASGLVLGGRAYEQYF

j_gene: TRBJ2-2
abundance: NA
d_gene: TRBD1
v_gene: TRBV18
CDR3nt: TGTGCCAGCTCATTAAGGACAGGGGAGACCGGGGAGCTGTTTTTT
CDR3aa: CASSLRTGETGELFF

j_gene: TRBJ1-1
abundance: few
d_gene: TRBD1
v_gene: TRBV27
CDR3nt: TGTGCCAGCAGTTTCTCCCGGACAGGGTTGGACACTGAAGCTTTCTTT
CDR3aa: CASSFSRTGLDTEAFF

j_gene: TRBJ2-4
abundance: many
d_gene: TRBD2
v_gene: TRBV6-1
CDR3nt: TGTGCCAGCACCCCGATGGCGGGACTAGCGGGAGGAAGACTAGCCAAAAACATTCAGTACTTC
CDR3aa: CASTPMAGLAGGRLAKNIQYF

j_gene: TRBJ2-7
abundance: many
d_gene: NA
v_gene: TRBV13
CDR3nt: TGTGCCAGCAGCACAGGGCGCACCGAGCAGTACTTC
CDR3aa: CASSTGRTEQYF

j_gene: TRBJ2-2
abundance: NA
d_gene: TRBD1
v_gene: TRBV7-9
CDR3nt: TGTGCCAGCTTCGGCACGACAGGGATTAACACCGGGGAGCTGTTTTTT
CDR3aa: CASFGTTGINTGELFF

j_gene: TRBJ2-3
abundance: many
d_gene: NA
v_gene: TRBV6-1
CDR3nt: TGTGCCAGCAGTCCCCACCGGGGCGGCACAGATACGCAGTATTTT
CDR3aa: CASSPHRGGTDTQYF

j_gene: TRBJ2-7
abundance: many
d_gene: NA
v_gene: TRBV12-3/TRBV12-4
CDR3nt: TGTGCCAGCAGGGCTTCCAGCTCCTACGAGCAGTACTTC
CDR3aa: CASRASSSYEQYF

j_gene: TRBJ2-1
abundance: many
d_gene: NA
v_gene: TRBV28
CDR3nt: TGTGCCAGCAGTTTAGCAGGGGAGCAGTTCTTC
CDR3aa: CASSLAGEQFF

j_gene: TRBJ1-2
abundance: many
d_gene: NA
v_gene: TRBV2
CDR3nt: TGTGCCAGTTACAGACTGCGTAACTATGGCTACACCTTC
CDR3aa: CASYRLRNYGYTF

j_gene: TRBJ2-7
abundance: many
d_gene: NA
v_gene: TRBV7-9
CDR3nt: TGTGCCAGCAGCCCGGGGACCCCCCGTGCCGAGCAGTACTTC
CDR3aa: CASSPGTPRAEQYF

j_gene: TRBJ2-7
abundance: NA
d_gene: TRBD1
v_gene: TRBV5-8
CDR3nt: TGTGCCAGCAGCGAGGGACAGGGGGCGGACTACGAGCAGTACTTC
CDR3aa: CASSEGQGADYEQYF

j_gene: TRBJ2-7
abundance: NA
d_gene: NA
v_gene: TRBV3-1
CDR3nt: TGTGCCAGCAGCCAAGAGGTTCATGAGCAGTACTTC
CDR3aa: CASSQEVHEQYF

j_gene: TRBJ2-4
abundance: many
d_gene: NA
v_gene: TRBV30
CDR3nt: TGTGCCTGGAGTGAGGGGTTGGGTGCGAACATTCAGTACTTC
CDR3aa: CAWSEGLGANIQYF

j_gene: TRBJ2-1
abundance: many
d_gene: TRBD2
v_gene: TRBV29-1
CDR3nt: TGCAGCGTTGGGGGGACTAGCGGGTTCAATGAGCAGTTCTTC
CDR3aa: CSVGGTSGFNEQFF

j_gene: TRBJ2-7
abundance: NA
d_gene: TRBD1
v_gene: TRBV20-1
CDR3nt: TGCAGTGCCCTGGGACAGGGCCCGGCGCGTGAGCAGTACTTC
CDR3aa: CSALGQGPAREQYF

j_gene: TRBJ1-1
abundance: NA
d_gene: TRBD1
v_gene: TRBV11-2
CDR3nt: TGTGCCAGCACCCGGACAGGATCTACGAACACTGAAGCTTTCTTT
CDR3aa: CASTRTGSTNTEAFF

j_gene: TRBJ2-7
abundance: many
d_gene: NA
v_gene: TRBV2
CDR3nt: TGTGCCAGCAGTGAAGCTGGAGGGTGGGAGCAGTACTTC
CDR3aa: CASSEAGGWEQYF

j_gene: TRBJ2-7
abundance: NA
d_gene: TRBD2
v_gene: TRBV15
CDR3nt: TGTGCCACCAGCAGGGGACTAGCGGGAGAGTCCGAGCAGTACTTC
CDR3aa: CATSRGLAGESEQYF

j_gene: TRBJ1-2
abundance: NA
d_gene: TRBD1
v_gene: TRBV27
CDR3nt: TGTGCCAGCAGTTACCCCGGGGACAGGGACTACACCTTC
CDR3aa: CASSYPGDRDYTF

j_gene: TRBJ2-5
abundance: few
d_gene: TRBD2
v_gene: TRBV27
CDR3nt: TGTGCCAGCGGGCGGGGGGAACAAGAGACCCAGTACTTC
CDR3aa: CASGRGEQETQYF

j_gene: TRBJ2-7
abundance: NA
d_gene: NA
v_gene: TRBV6-9
CDR3nt: TGTGCCAGCAGTTACCCACACCGGGACATAGACGAGCAGTACTTC
CDR3aa: CASSYPHRDIDEQYF

j_gene: TRBJ1-2
abundance: many
d_gene: NA
v_gene: TRBV10-3
CDR3nt: TGTGCCATCAGTGCCACGGGACTCTATGGCTACACCTTC
CDR3aa: CAISATGLYGYTF

j_gene: TRBJ2-1
abundance: NA
d_gene: NA
v_gene: TRBV10-1
CDR3nt: TGCGCCAGCAGTGGAAATGCGAGGGGGTGGCAGTTCTTC
CDR3aa: CASSGNARGWQFF

j_gene: TRBJ1-5
abundance: many
d_gene: TRBD1
v_gene: TRBV28
CDR3nt: TGTGCCAGCCTAACCACGGACAGGGGGCGTCAGCCCCAGCATTTT
CDR3aa: CASLTTDRGRQPQHF

j_gene: TRBJ2-1
abundance: many
d_gene: NA
v_gene: TRBV2
CDR3nt: TGTGCCACCTCCCCCTCCTACAATGAGCAGTTCTTC
CDR3aa: CATSPSYNEQFF

j_gene: TRBJ2-5
abundance: many
d_gene: TRBD2
v_gene: TRBV12-3/TRBV12-4
CDR3nt: TGTGCCAGCAGTGGGACTAGCGGGGAAGAGACCCAGTACTTC
CDR3aa: CASSGTSGEETQYF

j_gene: TRBJ2-5
abundance: NA
d_gene: NA
v_gene: TRBV19
CDR3nt: TGTGCCAGTAGATTCGACGTGTACCAAGAGACCCAGTACTTC
CDR3aa: CASRFDVYQETQYF

j_gene: TRBJ2-1
abundance: NA
d_gene: TRBD2
v_gene: TRBV24-1
CDR3nt: TGTGCCACCAGTGATTCCAGCGGGAGTTCCTACAATGAGCAGTTCTTC
CDR3aa: CATSDSSGSSYNEQFF

j_gene: TRBJ1-6
abundance: many
d_gene: NA
v_gene: TRBV30
CDR3nt: TGTGCCTGGACAGAGGAGAGCTCCTATAATTCACCCCTCCACTTT
CDR3aa: CAWTEESSYNSPLHF

j_gene: TRBJ2-2
abundance: many
d_gene: NA
v_gene: TRBV12-3/TRBV12-4
CDR3nt: TGTGCCAGCAGGTCAGGGTTGATCGGCACCGGGGAGCTGTTTTTT
CDR3aa: CASRSGLIGTGELFF

j_gene: TRBJ2-3
abundance: NA
d_gene: TRBD2
v_gene: TRBV4-2
CDR3nt: TGTGCCAGCAGCCCTCGACTAGCGACTAGCACAGATACGCAGTATTTT
CDR3aa: CASSPRLATSTDTQYF

j_gene: TRBJ2-5
abundance: many
d_gene: TRBD2
v_gene: TRBV20-1
CDR3nt: TGCAGTGCTAGACCGGGACTAGCGGGGGGGCAAGAGACCCAGTACTTC
CDR3aa: CSARPGLAGGQETQYF

j_gene: TRBJ2-4
abundance: NA
d_gene: NA
v_gene: TRBV28
CDR3nt: TGTGCCAGCAGTTTAACGCAAGTAGGAGCCAAAAACATTCAGTACTTC
CDR3aa: CASSLTQVGAKNIQYF

j_gene: TRBJ2-7
abundance: few
d_gene: TRBD1
v_gene: TRBV19
CDR3nt: TGTGCCAGTGCGGCCAGGGGGCCGTACGAGCAGTACTTC
CDR3aa: CASAARGPYEQYF

j_gene: TRBJ2-2
abundance: few
d_gene: NA
v_gene: TRBV7-3
CDR3nt: TGTGCCAGCTCGGTCGGTCCGCCGGGGTCCACCGGGGAGCTGTTTTTT
CDR3aa: CASSVGPPGSTGELFF

j_gene: TRBJ2-2
abundance: few
d_gene: TRBD1
v_gene: TRBV11-1
CDR3nt: TGTGCCAGCAGCTATAGAGGGACAGGGGGCCGGACCGGGGAGCTGTTTTTT
CDR3aa: CASSYRGTGGRTGELFF

j_gene: TRBJ1-1
abundance: few
d_gene: NA
v_gene: TRBV6-5
CDR3nt: TGTGCCAGCAGTTACGGGGGTATCGAAGCTTTCTTT
CDR3aa: CASSYGGIEAFF

j_gene: TRBJ2-3
abundance: few
d_gene: TRBD1
v_gene: TRBV7-9
CDR3nt: TGTGCCAGCAGAAAAACAGGGGAAGGCACAGATACGCAGTATTTT
CDR3aa: CASRKTGEGTDTQYF

j_gene: TRBJ1-1
abundance: NA
d_gene: NA
v_gene: TRBV5-1
CDR3nt: TGCGCCAGCAGCTCGCCCCTAGGGGGTAACACTGAAGCTTTCTTT
CDR3aa: CASSSPLGGNTEAFF

j_gene: TRBJ2-7
abundance: many
d_gene: NA
v_gene: TRBV28
CDR3nt: TGTGCCAGCAGTTGGGTGCGGGACGTGTACGAGCAGTACTTC
CDR3aa: CASSWVRDVYEQYF

j_gene: TRBJ2-1
abundance: NA
d_gene: TRBD2
v_gene: TRBV15
CDR3nt: TGTGCCACCAGCAGAGCCAGCGGGAGACTCTACAATGAGCAGTTCTTC
CDR3aa: CATSRASGRLYNEQFF

j_gene: TRBJ1-5
abundance: many
d_gene: NA
v_gene: TRBV7-8
CDR3nt: TGTGCCAGCAGGTTGGGGGCCACCAATCAGCCCCAGCATTTT
CDR3aa: CASRLGATNQPQHF

j_gene: TRBJ1-4
abundance: NA
d_gene: NA
v_gene: TRBV5-6
CDR3nt: TGTGCCAGCAGCTTGAGACAGGAAAAACTGTTTTTT
CDR3aa: CASSLRQEKLFF

j_gene: TRBJ1-2
abundance: NA
d_gene: NA
v_gene: TRBV6-1
CDR3nt: TGTGCCAGCAGCGGACAAATGAACTATGGCTACACCTTC
CDR3aa: CASSGQMNYGYTF

j_gene: TRBJ2-2
abundance: NA
d_gene: NA
v_gene: TRBV20-1
CDR3nt: TGCAGTGGAAGCGGGCTAAACACCGGGGAGCTGTTTTTT
CDR3aa: CSGSGLNTGELFF

j_gene: TRBJ2-5
abundance: few
d_gene: NA
v_gene: TRBV10-1
CDR3nt: TGCGCCAGCAGTGAGTCCGACCTGCCCCGGGATTTTGAGACCCAGTACTTC
CDR3aa: CASSESDLPRDFETQYF